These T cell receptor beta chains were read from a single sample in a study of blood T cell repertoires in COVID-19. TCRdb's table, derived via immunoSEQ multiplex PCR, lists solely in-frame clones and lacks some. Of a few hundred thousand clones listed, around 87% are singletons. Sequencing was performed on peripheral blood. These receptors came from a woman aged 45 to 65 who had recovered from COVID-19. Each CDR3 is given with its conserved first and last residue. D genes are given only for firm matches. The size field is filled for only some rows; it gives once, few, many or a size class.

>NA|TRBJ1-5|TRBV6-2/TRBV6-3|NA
CASSYYRDDQPQHF
TGTGCCAGCAGTTACTACAGGGACGATCAGCCCCAGCATTTT
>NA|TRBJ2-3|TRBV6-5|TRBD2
CASKSREDTDTQYF
TGTGCCAGCAAGAGCCGGGAGGACACAGATACGCAGTATTTT
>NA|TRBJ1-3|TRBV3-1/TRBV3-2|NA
CASSQDSGIGNTIYF
TGTGCCAGCAGCCAAGATTCAGGGATTGGAAACACCATATATTTT
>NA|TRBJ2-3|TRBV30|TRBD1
CAWSGGTASTDTQYF
TGTGCCTGGAGTGGAGGGACAGCTAGCACAGATACGCAGTATTTT
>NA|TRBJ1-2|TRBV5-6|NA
CASSLGPGANYGYTF
TGTGCCAGCAGCTTGGGGCCGGGTGCCAACTATGGCTACACCTTC
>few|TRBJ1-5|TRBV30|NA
CAWSRRTNQPQHF
TGTGCCTGGAGCAGGCGGACTAATCAGCCCCAGCATTTT
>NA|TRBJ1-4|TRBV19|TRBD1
CAVSPGQGPEKLFF
TGTGCCGTATCCCCGGGACAGGGTCCTGAAAAACTGTTTTTT
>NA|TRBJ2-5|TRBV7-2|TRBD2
CASSLARGVETQYF
TGTGCCAGCAGCTTGGCCCGGGGGGTAGAGACCCAGTACTTC
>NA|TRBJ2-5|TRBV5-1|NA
CASSFGGAKETQYF
TGCGCCAGCAGCTTTGGAGGGGCAAAAGAGACCCAGTACTTC
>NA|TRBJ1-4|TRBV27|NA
CASSSTPGRGGEKLFF
TGTGCCAGCAGTTCAACACCAGGAAGGGGAGGAGAAAAACTGTTTTTT
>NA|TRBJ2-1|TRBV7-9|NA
CASSSVRRGHNEQFF
TGTGCCAGCAGCTCCGTACGGCGGGGGCACAATGAGCAGTTCTTC
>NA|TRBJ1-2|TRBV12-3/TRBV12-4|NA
CASSSQGLGYTF
TGTGCCAGCAGTAGCCAGGGACTTGGCTACACCTTC
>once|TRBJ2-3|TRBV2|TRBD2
CASRRWTSGRGTDTQYF
TGTGCCAGCAGACGATGGACTAGCGGGAGGGGCACAGATACGCAGTATTTT
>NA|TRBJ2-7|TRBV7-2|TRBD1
CASSVQRNRGYEQYF
TGTGCCAGCAGTGTCCAGAGGAACAGGGGCTACGAGCAGTACTTC
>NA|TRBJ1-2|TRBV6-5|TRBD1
CASSFTRGGVDYGYTF
TGTGCCAGCAGTTTCACCCGAGGGGGCGTCGACTATGGCTACACCTTC
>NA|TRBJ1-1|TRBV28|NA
CRTEGEMNTEAFF
TGTAGGACAGAAGGGGAGATGAACACTGAAGCTTTCTTT
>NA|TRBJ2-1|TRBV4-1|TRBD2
CASSHPWTSGHNEQFF
TGCGCCAGCAGCCACCCCTGGACTAGCGGCCACAATGAGCAGTTCTTC
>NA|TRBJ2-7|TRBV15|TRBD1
CATSLGQGYEQYF
TGTGCCACCTCCTTGGGACAGGGTTACGAGCAGTACTTC
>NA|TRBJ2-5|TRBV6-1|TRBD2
CASSEVDSGTAGWETQYF
TGTGCCAGCAGTGAAGTAGATAGCGGGACGGCCGGTTGGGAGACCCAGTACTTC
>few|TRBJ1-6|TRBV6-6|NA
CASSLSYNSPLHF
TGTGCCAGCAGCCTATCCTATAATTCACCCCTCCACTTT
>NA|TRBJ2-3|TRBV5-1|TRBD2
CASSSQPREGLTDTQYF
TGCGCCAGCAGCTCACAGCCGCGGGAGGGGTTGACAGATACGCAGTATTTT
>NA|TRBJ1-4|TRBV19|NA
CASSIFKGRNEKLFF
TGTGCCAGTAGTATCTTCAAGGGGCGGAATGAAAAACTGTTTTTT
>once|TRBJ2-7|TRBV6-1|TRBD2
CASSESGGRAREQYF
TGTGCCAGCAGTGAATCGGGCGGGAGGGCGCGGGAGCAGTACTTC
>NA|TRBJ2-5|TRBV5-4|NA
CASSGNGIRETQYF
TGTGCCAGCAGTGGGAACGGGATCAGGGAGACCCAGTACTTC
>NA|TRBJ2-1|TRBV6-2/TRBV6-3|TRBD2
CASSYKLAGVVNEQFF
TGTGCCAGCAGTTACAAACTAGCGGGAGTCGTCAATGAGCAGTTCTTC
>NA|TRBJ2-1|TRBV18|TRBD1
CASRQTGGGEQFF
TGTGCCAGCCGCCAAACAGGGGGTGGTGAGCAGTTCTTC
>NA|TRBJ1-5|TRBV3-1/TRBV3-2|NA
CASSQEGGNQPQHF
TGTGCCAGCAGCCAAGAGGGCGGCAATCAGCCCCAGCATTTT
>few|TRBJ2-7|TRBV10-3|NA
CAISAPEGSYEQYF
TGTGCCATCAGTGCCCCGGAGGGCTCTTACGAGCAGTACTTC
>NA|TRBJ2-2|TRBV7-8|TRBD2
CASSSGRSSGELFF
TGTGCCAGCAGTAGCGGGAGGTCTAGCGGGGAGCTGTTTTTT
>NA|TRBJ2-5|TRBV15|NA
CATSREGRDTETQYF
TGTGCCACCAGCAGAGAGGGTAGGGACACAGAGACCCAGTACTTC
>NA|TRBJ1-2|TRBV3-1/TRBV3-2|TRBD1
CASSPQGGGDYGYTF
TGTGCCAGCAGCCCGCAAGGGGGCGGGGACTATGGCTACACCTTC
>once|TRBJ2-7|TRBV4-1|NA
CASSHDTDLLTYEQYF
TGCGCCAGCAGCCACGACACGGATCTCCTTACCTACGAGCAGTACTTC
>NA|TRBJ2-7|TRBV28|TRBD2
CASSPGTSVSYEQYF
TGTGCCAGCAGTCCAGGGACTAGCGTCTCCTACGAGCAGTACTTC
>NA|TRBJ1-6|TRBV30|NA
CAWSVLGSPYNSPLHF
TGTGCCTGGAGTGTACTTGGGAGCCCTTATAATTCACCCCTCCACTTT
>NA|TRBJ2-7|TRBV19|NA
CVDSGLSYEQYF
TGTGTCGATAGCGGCCTCTCCTACGAGCAGTACTTC
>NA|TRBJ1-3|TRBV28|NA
CASSLGNSGNTIYF
TGTGCCAGCAGTTTGGGCAACTCTGGAAACACCATATATTTT
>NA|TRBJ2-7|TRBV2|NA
CASSRGSYEQYF
TGTGCCAGCAGTCGAGGGAGTTACGAGCAGTACTTC
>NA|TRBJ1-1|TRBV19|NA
CASSMLENTEAFF
TGTGCCAGTAGTATGCTAGAGAACACTGAAGCTTTCTTT
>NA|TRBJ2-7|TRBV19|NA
CASRFTGTNEQYF
TGTGCCAGTAGATTTACAGGGACGAACGAGCAGTACTTC
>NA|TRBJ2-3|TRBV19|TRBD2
CASSITAGEMDTQYF
TGTGCCAGTAGTATCACAGCGGGGGAGATGGATACGCAGTATTTT
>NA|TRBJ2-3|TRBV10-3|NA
CAITGGSTDTQYF
TGTGCCATCACCGGAGGGAGCACAGATACGCAGTATTTT
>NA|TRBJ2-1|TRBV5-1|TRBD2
CASSPSSGGVVNEQFF
TGCGCCAGCAGTCCTTCCAGCGGGGGAGTCGTTAATGAGCAGTTCTTC
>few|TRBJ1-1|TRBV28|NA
CASSRRNTEAFF
TGTGCCAGCAGCCGTAGGAACACTGAAGCTTTCTTT
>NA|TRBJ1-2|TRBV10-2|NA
CASSKGADFTYTF
TGCGCCAGCTCTAAAGGTGCAGACTTCACCTACACCTTC
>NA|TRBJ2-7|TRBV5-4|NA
CASSSTDEQYF
TGTGCCAGCAGCTCCACTGACGAGCAGTACTTC
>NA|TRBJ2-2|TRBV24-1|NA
CATSEEKNTGELFF
TGTGCCACCAGTGAAGAGAAGAACACCGGGGAGCTGTTTTTT
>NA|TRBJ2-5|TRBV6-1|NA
CASSESRIGGDRETQYF
TGTGCCAGCAGTGAAAGTAGAATTGGGGGCGACAGAGAGACCCAGTACTTC
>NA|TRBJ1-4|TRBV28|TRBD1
CANSLQGVGEKLFF
TGTGCCAACAGTTTGCAGGGGGTGGGTGAAAAACTGTTTTTT